This TCR beta chain was found in a study of T cells after yellow fever vaccination. Background on the study: With SMART-Seq v4 Ultra Low Input, the fractions containing low cell numbers were prepared. Study results and caveats: The study noted that FACS-sorted repertoires could contain abundant clonotypes contaminating from the bulk population. The CD4 compartment and the CD8 compartment contained a small share of clonotypes in common.

This clonotype was seen more than once but under ten times. What it binds is unknown. The study made its TCR cDNA through 5'RACE template switching. That step introduced a universal primer site along with UMIs. MiXCR was run by TCRdb on the 5' RACE reads, yielding one entry per CDR3 protein. The profile covers 300,000 or so distinct CDR3 sequences, with 13% appearing a single time and about 0.54% taken by the ten largest. The germline V gene has CDR1 DFQATT and CDR2 SNEGSKA (reference sequence). The CDR3 runs to 13 residues. J was trimmed by 4 bases and V by 0 bases; bases with no gene match: 3. This TCR was recovered from a man under 40 who received the YFV17D yellow fever vaccine. The chain employs TRBV20-1 and TRBJ2-7; 7 bases are a match to TRBD2. Sequencing was performed on CD4+ T cells sorted from PBMCs, taken 45 days after the yellow fever booster vaccination. CDR3 sequence: CSARESGKYEQYF. The CDR3 coding sequence is TGCAGTGCTAGAGAGAGCGGGAAGTACGAGCAGTACTTC.